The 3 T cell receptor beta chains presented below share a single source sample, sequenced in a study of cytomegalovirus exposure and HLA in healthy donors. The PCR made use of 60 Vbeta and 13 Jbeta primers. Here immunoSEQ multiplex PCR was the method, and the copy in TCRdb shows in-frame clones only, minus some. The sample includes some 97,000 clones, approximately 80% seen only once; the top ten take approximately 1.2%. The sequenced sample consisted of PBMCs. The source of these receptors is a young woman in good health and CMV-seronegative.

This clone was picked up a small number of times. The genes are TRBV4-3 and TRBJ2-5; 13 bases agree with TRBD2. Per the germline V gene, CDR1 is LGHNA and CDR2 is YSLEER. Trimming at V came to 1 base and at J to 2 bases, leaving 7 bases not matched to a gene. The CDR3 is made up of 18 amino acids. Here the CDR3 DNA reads TGCGCCAGCAGCCAAGGGGTTCCGGGACTAGCGGGGCAAGAGACCCAGTACTTC. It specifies CASSQGVPGLAGQETQYF.

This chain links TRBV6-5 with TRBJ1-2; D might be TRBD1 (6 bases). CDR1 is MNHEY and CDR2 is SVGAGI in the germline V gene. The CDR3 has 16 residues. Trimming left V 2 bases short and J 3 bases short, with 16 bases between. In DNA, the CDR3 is TGTGCCAGCAGTTACCGACAGGTCTCCCGCTACTATGGCTACACCTTC. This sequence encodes CASSYRQVSRYYGYTF.

The CDR3 DNA sequence: TGTGCCAGCAGTACAAGCTCCTACAATGAGCAGTTCTTC. Translation: CASSTSSYNEQFF. V gene TRBV27 combines with J gene TRBJ2-1; D gene uncertain. CDR1 is MNHEY and CDR2 is SMNVEV in the germline V gene (reference sequence). V lost 5 bases, J lost 0 bases, and 5 bases lay in between. CDR3 length: 13 amino acids.